Following are 32 T cell receptor beta chains from one sample sequenced in a study of control samples from healthy donors and cancer patients. Produced via immunoSEQ multiplex PCR; TCRdb's table is partial and in-frame only. Altogether around 96,000 clones are present, over 85% being singletons, with the ten largest covering about 8.8%. Material for sequencing was blood. The receptors stem from a man between 18 and 29 years old in good health.

This sequence joins TRBV19 and TRBJ2-7; the match to TRBD2 covers 9 bases. V was clipped by 6 bases and J by 4 bases; unmatched bases: 10. The CDR3 loop spans 15 amino acids. The germline V gene has CDR1 LNHDA and CDR2 SQIVND (reference sequence). The DNA for the CDR3 is TGTGCCAGTAGCTACTCTCTGCGGGAGGGATACGAGCAGTACTTC. This translates into CASSYSLREGYEQYF.

With respect to this clone: Relative to the germline gene, one junction end is altered; a read error may explain this. The V call is TRBV15, the J call TRBJ2-3; D not resolved. This CDR3 has 14 amino acids. Per the germline V gene, CDR1 is LNHNV and CDR2 is YYDKDF (reference sequence). CDR3 in DNA: TGTGCCACCAGTAGAGGCAGTCCCACAGATACGCAGTATTTT. Translation: CATSRGSPTDTQYF.

The V and J genes are TRBV7-9 and TRBJ1-4; D unresolved. This CDR3 spans 15 amino acids. Germline V CDR1 and CDR2: SEHNR, FQNEAQ (reference sequence). Trimming removed 1 base from V and 12 bases from J, with 18 bases in between. The CDR3 bases are TGTGCCAGCAGCTTAGTACTGGGGATGGGAGCAGAACTGTTTTTT. Amino acids: CASSLVLGMGAELFF.

V is TRBV7-2 and J is TRBJ1-5; a possible D gene is TRBD1 (5 bases). The length of the CDR3 is 16 residues. Germline V lookup: CDR1 SGHTA, CDR2 FQGNSA. Between the trimmed V and J ends, which lost 5 bases and 2 bases, there was a span of 16 bases. In DNA, the CDR3 is TGTGCCAGCAGCGTGTACCGGGACGGAGGCAATCAGCCCCAGCATTTT. Translated: CASSVYRDGGNQPQHF.

The chain joins TRBV25-1 to TRBJ1-1; D ambiguous. Germline CDR1 reads MGHDK; CDR2 reads SYGVNS. V shed 6 bases and J shed 6 bases, with 8 bases lying between them. The CDR3 spans 11 residues. The CDR3 reads CASRRRAEAFF. The CDR3 DNA sequence: TGTGCCAGCAGGCGGAGGGCTGAAGCTTTCTTT. The complete variable domain, with remaining parts taken from reference TRBV25-1 and TRBJ1-1, reads EADIYQTPRYLVIGTGKKITLECSQTMGHDKMYWYQQDPGMELHLIHYSYGVNSTEKGDLSSESTVSRIRTEHFPLTLESARPSHTSQYLCASRRRAEAFFGQGTRLTVV.

This clone was picked up one time. V gene TRBV10-2 combines with J gene TRBJ1-2; D gene unclear. Germline CDR1 is WSHSY and CDR2 is SAAADI. The V and J ends lost 6 bases and 2 bases respectively, with 19 bases between them. The CDR3 runs 16 residues. Here the CDR3 DNA reads TGCGCCAGCAGCCCAAGTAATCTTCCCGCGAACTATGGCTACACCTTC. This sequence encodes CASSPSNLPANYGYTF.

The genes are TRBV5-8 and TRBJ1-1; D is uncertain. Trimming took off 3 bases at V and 1 base at J, with 16 bases between the two ends. CDR1 SGHTS and CDR2 YDEGEE come from the germline V gene. This CDR3 has 16 amino acids. In DNA form, the CDR3 reads TGTGCCAGCAGCTATCCATCCCGGGATGCGAACACTGAAGCTTTCTTT. Translation: CASSYPSRDANTEAFF. Full variable domain (outside the CDR3, taken from reference TRBV5-8 and TRBJ1-1): EAGVTQSPTHLIKTRGQQATLRCSPISGHTSVYWYQQALGLGLQFLLWYDEGEERNRGNFPPRFSGRQFPNYSSELNVNALELEDSALYLCASSYPSRDANTEAFFGQGTRLTVV.

The chain couples TRBV29-1 to TRBJ2-7; D not certain. V lost 3 bases and J 4 bases, leaving 13 bases between the germline ends. Germline CDR1 is SQVTM and CDR2 is ANQGSEA. The CDR3 runs to 13 residues. The chain's CDR3 is CSVELEGGYEQYF. As DNA, the CDR3 is TGCAGCGTTGAGTTGGAAGGTGGGTACGAGCAGTACTTC.

The count of this clone is one. The V call is TRBV5-4, the J call TRBJ1-2; no reliable D call. Germline V CDR1 and CDR2: SGHNT, YYREEE (reference sequence). Deletions cut 5 bases from V and 4 bases from J, with 18 bases between. The CDR3 length is 15 residues. For the CDR3, the DNA is TGTGCCAGCAGTCTGACGTCTTCCGCAACCTATGGCTACACCTTC. It yields the protein CASSLTSSATYGYTF.

The rearrangement links TRBV27 to TRBJ1-2; D is uncertain. V was pared by 5 bases and J by 4 bases, with 11 bases between. The germline V gene has CDR1 MNHEY and CDR2 SMNVEV (reference sequence). The CDR3 is 13 amino acids. The CDR3 coding sequence is TGTGCCAGCAGTGATACGGAGAGCTATGGCTACACCTTC. Protein: CASSDTESYGYTF.

The chain employs TRBV6-6 and TRBJ2-1; the D gene is possibly TRBD2 (5 bases). Germline-derived CDR1 and CDR2 are MNHNY and SVGAGI (reference sequence). V was shortened by 4 bases and J by 0 bases, with 7 bases between the two germline ends. This CDR3 comprises 14 residues. The CDR3 sequence is CASSFRGSYNEQFF. In DNA, the CDR3 is TGTGCCAGCAGTTTCCGGGGCTCCTACAATGAGCAGTTCTTC.

This rearrangement joins TRBV4-1 to TRBJ2-7; TRBD1 matches 7 bases. Germline V gives CDR1 MGHRA, CDR2 YSYEKL. The CDR3 runs to 15 residues. Losses at the gene ends were 6 bases for V and 5 bases for J; bases not matched to a gene: 13. The CDR3 region is CASSPAGTASHEQYF. Here the CDR3 DNA reads TGCGCCAGCAGTCCCGCCGGGACAGCTTCACACGAGCAGTACTTC.

This chain joins TRBV29-1 and TRBJ2-1; D perhaps matches TRBD1 (5 bases). The V end lost 8 bases, the J end lost 5 bases, and 10 bases lay between the germline ends. Per germline, CDR1 SQVTM and CDR2 ANQGSEA. The CDR3 covers 11 residues. CDR3 region: CSIRQHNEQFF. The CDR3 nucleotides read TGCAGCATTCGACAGCACAATGAGCAGTTCTTC.

This clone was seen just once. The chain combines TRBV30 with TRBJ1-2, with 11 bases lining up with TRBD1. Germline V gene lookup returns CDR1 GTSNPN and CDR2 SVGIG (reference sequence). The CDR3 runs to 15 residues. Losses at the gene ends were 0 bases for V and 7 bases for J; bases not matched to a gene: 7. The CDR3 DNA reads TGTGCCTGGAGTGTCCCCCCCGGGACAGGGGGTGGCTACACCTTC. Amino acid sequence: CAWSVPPGTGGGYTF.

The sample holds one count of this clone. The sample carries other DNA sequences with the same CDR3. J is TRBJ1-5 and V is TRBV27; no clear D. CDR3 length equals 13 residues. V lost 2 bases and J 4 bases, leaving 6 bases between the germline ends. Germline loops: CDR1 MNHEY, CDR2 SMNVEV (reference sequence). As DNA, the CDR3 is TGTGCCAGCAGTTTAGCGCCTAATCAGCCCCAGCATTTT. As protein: CASSLAPNQPQHF.

Comments on this clone: Germline and junction disagree at one end, which may indicate a read error. The V gene is TRBV7-7, the J gene TRBJ2-5, with 9 bases lining up with TRBD2. The CDR3 totals 15 residues. Per germline, CDR1 SSHAT and CDR2 FNYEAQ (reference sequence). CDR3 DNA sequence: TGTGCTAGCAGCTTACTGGCGGGGGGGCGGGAGACCCAGTACTTC. Translating it yields CASSLLAGGRETQYF.

V and J are TRBV29-1 and TRBJ2-7; either TRBD1 or TRBD2 may fit D (6 bases each). The ends were cut back, 6 bases at V and 3 bases at J, with 9 bases in the middle. From germline, CDR1 is SQVTM and CDR2 ANQGSEA. The CDR3 length is 11 residues. CDR3 sequence reads: CSVGGGYEQYF. The CDR3, as DNA: TGCAGCGTCGGAGGGGGCTACGAGCAGTACTTC.

J is TRBJ1-5 and V is TRBV19, with TRBD1 identical over 9 bases. Trimming at V came to 6 bases and at J to 3 bases, leaving 9 bases not matched to a gene. This CDR3 has 16 amino acids. The germline V gene encodes CDR1 LNHDA and CDR2 SQIVND (reference sequence). The CDR3 nucleotides are TGTGCCAGTAGCGGCACAGGGGGCAGGGTCAATCAGCCCCAGCATTTT. Amino acid sequence: CASSGTGGRVNQPQHF.

The chain uses TRBV11-2 and TRBJ1-3; D gene ambiguous. CDR1 and CDR2 (germline): SGHAT, FQNNGV. CDR3 size: 14 residues. The V end lost 5 bases, the J end lost 0 bases, and 8 bases lay between the germline ends. DNA of the CDR3: TGTGCCAGCAGCCGTATATCCTCTGGAAACACCATATATTTT. Amino acid sequence: CASSRISSGNTIYF.

The chain recombines TRBV18 with TRBJ1-1; possibly TRBD1 for D (5 bases). Trimming stripped 2 bases from V and 1 base from J, with 8 bases between. This CDR3 region has 14 residues. The germline CDR1 and CDR2 sequences are KGHSH and LQKENI. DNA of the CDR3: TGTGCCAGCTCACCAAAACAGGAGAACACTGAAGCTTTCTTT. Its protein is CASSPKQENTEAFF.

The rearrangement uses TRBV7-2 and TRBJ1-2; D is unclear. The CDR3 has 12 residues. V was pared by 1 base and J by 8 bases, with 8 bases between. Germline lookup yields CDR1 SGHTA and CDR2 FQGNSA. This CDR3 is CASSLEVEGYTF. The CDR3 DNA follows: TGTGCCAGCAGCTTAGAGGTGGAGGGCTACACCTTC.

The chain carries TRBV10-3 and TRBJ2-1, with 11 positions matching TRBD2. V trimming: 10 bases; J trimming: 5 bases; junction bases outside the gene matches: 7. Per germline, CDR1 ENHRY and CDR2 SYGVKD. The CDR3 loop spans 14 amino acids. The CDR3 coding sequence is TGTGCCACGAAGACTAGCGGGGACCACAATGAGCAGTTCTTC. This translates into CATKTSGDHNEQFF.

The chain has TRBV6-8 and TRBJ2-2; D is unresolved. CDR1 and CDR2 (germline): MNHGY, SAAAGT. This CDR3 region has 13 residues. Trimming pared 4 bases from V and 1 base from J, leaving 4 bases between. The CDR3, as DNA: TGTGCCAGCAGTTGGTGGAACACCGGGGAGCTGTTTTTT. Its translation is CASSWWNTGELFF.

J is TRBJ1-2 and V is TRBV4-1, with D possibly being TRBD1 (5 bases). The germline gives CDR1 MGHRA, CDR2 YSYEKL. V lost 0 bases and J lost 3, with 11 bases in between. CDR3 length: 15 residues. The CDR3 DNA reads TGCGCCAGCAGCCAAGATTGGGACTCATACTATGGCTACACCTTC. Translating gives CASSQDWDSYYGYTF.

The chain couples TRBV15 to TRBJ1-1; TRBD1 is a possible D gene (5 bases). V dropped 1 base and J dropped 9 bases, with 12 bases sitting between them. The CDR3 totals 13 residues. The V gene's germline CDR1 is LNHNV and CDR2 YYDKDF (reference sequence). CDR3: CATSRVHRDQAFF. The CDR3 coding sequence is TGTGCCACCAGCAGAGTCCACCGGGACCAAGCTTTCTTT.

The chain is built from TRBV7-2 and TRBJ1-2; D possibly corresponds to TRBD1 (6 bases). The CDR3 consists of 13 residues. Germline assignment: CDR1 SGHTA and CDR2 FQGNSA. Between the trimmed V and J ends, which lost 4 bases and 8 bases, there was a span of 14 bases. The chain's CDR3 is CASSSLTGQGYTF. The CDR3 DNA reads TGTGCCAGCAGCTCATTAACAGGGCAAGGCTACACCTTC.

This chain uses TRBV27 with TRBJ2-7; 14 bases map to TRBD2. Germline V lookup: CDR1 MNHEY, CDR2 SMNVEV (reference sequence). The CDR3 covers 14 residues. The V segment lost 8 bases and the J segment 4 bases; nucleotides outside the gene matches: 4. This chain's CDR3 is CASSGTSGSYEQYF. Written as DNA, the CDR3 is TGTGCCAGCTCCGGGACTAGCGGGAGTTACGAGCAGTACTTC.

This chain uses TRBV30 with TRBJ1-1, with unresolved D. V lost 2 bases, J lost 6 bases, and 10 bases lay in between. Germline values: CDR1 GTSNPN, CDR2 SVGIG (reference sequence). The CDR3 totals 12 residues. The CDR3 DNA reads as TGTGCCTGGAGTCCCTTTCGGGCTGAAGCTTTCTTT. It yields the protein CAWSPFRAEAFF.

This sequence joins TRBV4-1 and TRBJ1-2; D might be TRBD1 (5 bases). This CDR3 is built from 14 residues. V was cut by 3 bases and J by 8 bases, with 16 bases left in between. Looked up from germline, CDR1 is MGHRA and CDR2 is YSYEKL. As DNA, the CDR3 is TGCGCCAGCAGCCACATTGCACAGGTGAGCGGCTACACCTTC. Translation: CASSHIAQVSGYTF.

The chain is built from TRBV7-9 and TRBJ2-5; 9 bases are a match to TRBD2. Germline trimming cut 0 bases from V and 3 bases from J; bases unmatched to any gene: 2. Per germline, CDR1 SEHNR and CDR2 FQNEAQ (reference sequence). The CDR3 is 15 residues long. The CDR3 loop reads CASSLAIAGEETQYF. CDR3 nucleotides: TGTGCCAGCAGCTTAGCCATAGCGGGGGAAGAGACCCAGTACTTC.

J is TRBJ1-5 and V is TRBV7-6; D possibly corresponds to TRBD1 (6 bases). The CDR3 runs 18 residues. The germline V and J ends were trimmed by 1 base and 0 bases, with 16 bases remaining between them. Looked up from germline, CDR1 is SGHVS and CDR2 is FNYEAQ. The CDR3 sequence: CASSLDPAGDHSNQPQHF. DNA for the CDR3: TGTGCCAGCAGCTTAGACCCTGCAGGGGACCATAGCAATCAGCCCCAGCATTTT.

V and J are TRBV3-1 (or the pseudogene TRBV3-2) and TRBJ1-1; 8 bases map to TRBD1. This CDR3 has 16 amino acids. The V gene's germline CDR1 is LGHDT and CDR2 YNNKEL (reference sequence). J gave up 1 base and V 3 bases, and 7 bases lay outside the gene matches. CDR3 protein: CASSHRGGQGNTEAFF. CDR3 DNA: TGTGCCAGCAGCCATAGAGGAGGACAGGGGAACACTGAAGCTTTCTTT.